What follows are 26 T cell receptor beta chains derived from one specimen sequenced in a study of early T cells in non-severe SARS-CoV-2 infection. TCRdb independently ran MiXCR on the 5' RACE reads; one entry per CDR3 protein. Among about 11,000 distinct CDR3 sequences listed, 4% to 5.5% were seen once. Sequenced material: whole blood. These receptors all stem from an adult who was a healthcare worker with PCR-confirmed SARS-CoV-2 infection or an uninfected control (not recorded which).

This clonotype is medium-sized within its sample. The gene calls are TRBV4-2 and TRBJ2-5; D unresolved. From germline, CDR1 is LGHNA and CDR2 YNFKEQ. The CDR3 covers 15 residues. Trimming pared 0 bases from V and 2 bases from J, leaving 10 bases between. The CDR3 region is CASSQDGRKQETQYF. Written as DNA, the CDR3 is TGTGCCAGCAGCCAAGATGGGCGGAAACAAGAGACCCAGTACTTC.

This clonotype occurred many times. The CDR3 region has the DNA TGTGCCAGCAGCACCTATTTTGCGCTCAATGAAAAACTGTTTTTT. Protein sequence: CASSTYFALNEKLFF. The genes are TRBV27 and TRBJ1-4; no clear D. Trimming left V 6 bases short and J 5 bases short, with 16 bases between. CDR3 length: 15 amino acids. The germline gives CDR1 MNHEY, CDR2 SMNVEV (reference sequence). Full variable domain (missing parts from reference TRBV27 and TRBJ1-4): EAQVTQNPRYLITVTGKKLTVTCSQNMNHEYMSWYRQDPGLGLRQIYYSMNVEVTDKGDVPEGYKVSRKEKRNFPLILESPSPNQTSLYFCASSTYFALNEKLFFGSGTQLSVL.

In its sample, this clonotype was seen a few times. The V call is TRBV15, the J call TRBJ1-2, with D unclear. The germline V gene has CDR1 LNHNV and CDR2 YYDKDF (reference sequence). The ends were cut back, 5 bases at V and 0 bases at J, with 22 bases in the middle. The CDR3 sequence is 18 residues long. CDR3 in amino acids: CATSPVGVLELANYGYTF. The CDR3 nucleotides read TGTGCCACCAGCCCCGTCGGGGTTTTGGAGTTAGCTAACTATGGCTACACCTTC.

In its sample, this clonotype was seen many times. The genes are TRBV7-2 and TRBJ1-1, with 8 nucleotides matching TRBD1. V dropped 4 bases and J dropped 8; count of bases not matched to a gene: 6. Germline loops: CDR1 SGHTA, CDR2 FQGNSA. This CDR3 contains 13 residues. CDR3 loop: CASSSRTGWEAFF. The CDR3 bases are TGTGCCAGCAGCTCACGGACAGGGTGGGAAGCTTTCTTT.

This clonotype showed up many times. CDR3 in DNA: TGCGCCAGCAGCCAAGATGACGCGGGGGGGCGAACAGATACGCAGTATTTT. This gives the protein CASSQDDAGGRTDTQYF. This chain uses TRBV4-1 with TRBJ2-3; 9 nucleotides align to TRBD2. V shed 0 bases and J 3 bases; nucleotides not matched to a gene: 7. Germline V gene lookup returns CDR1 MGHRA and CDR2 YSYEKL. This CDR3 has 17 residues.

This clonotype was recorded at least ten times. The V and J genes are TRBV4-1 and TRBJ2-7, with 7 positions matching TRBD1. J was trimmed by 2 bases and V by 1 base; bases with no gene match: 14. The germline V gene encodes CDR1 MGHRA and CDR2 YSYEKL. This CDR3 has 18 amino acids. The CDR3 DNA follows: TGCGCCAGCAGCCAAGGGCGCTTTGGGACAGAAAAAACCTACGAGCAGTACTTC. Amino acid sequence: CASSQGRFGTEKTYEQYF.

This clonotype is classed as medium-sized. This chain links TRBV12-3 or TRBV12-4 with TRBJ1-1; D is ambiguous. The CDR3 runs 13 residues. The V and J ends lost 6 bases and 4 bases respectively, with 12 bases between them. CDR3 loop: CASSPGPSTEAFF. DNA of the CDR3: TGTGCCAGCAGCCCTGGGCCGAGCACTGAAGCTTTCTTT.

This clonotype was observed many times. CDR3 sequence: CSARDIRGTNEKLFF. The CDR3, as DNA: TGCAGTGCTAGAGATATCAGGGGAACTAATGAAAAACTGTTTTTT. This chain uses TRBV20-1 with TRBJ1-4; D perhaps matches TRBD1 (6 bases). The germline CDR1 and CDR2 sequences are DFQATT and SNEGSKA (reference sequence). The CDR3 is made up of 15 amino acids. Trimming cost V 0 bases and J 1 base, with 9 bases left between them.

Sample share makes this clonotype medium-sized. The chain carries TRBV12-3 or TRBV12-4 and TRBJ2-2; 10 positions match TRBD1. V shed 6 bases, J shed 7 bases, and the junction held 11 bases outside the gene matches. The CDR3 consists of 16 residues. The CDR3 bases are TGTGCCAGCAGGCCGACCGGGACAGGGGTGAACGGGGAGCTGTTTTTT. Its translation is CASRPTGTGVNGELFF.

V gene TRBV10-2 combines with J gene TRBJ1-2; no clear D gene. V lost 2 bases to trimming and J lost 6 bases, with 16 bases between them. The CDR3 is 15 residues long. Germline-derived CDR1 and CDR2 are WSHSY and SAAADI. CDR3 sequence reads: CASSEIVGHDDGYTF. The DNA for the CDR3 is TGCGCCAGCAGTGAGATAGTTGGGCATGACGATGGCTACACCTTC.

This clonotype is deemed medium-sized. The gene calls are TRBV10-2 and TRBJ2-1; 14 positions match TRBD2. The junction had 6 bases not matched to a gene; V was cut back by 3 bases and J by 5 bases. This CDR3 is 17 amino acids long. Germline values: CDR1 WSHSY, CDR2 SAAADI. Here the CDR3 reads CASSDYGLAGGDNEQFF. The CDR3, as DNA: TGCGCCAGCAGTGACTACGGACTAGCGGGGGGCGACAATGAGCAGTTCTTC.

This clonotype occurred many times. The chain is built from TRBV5-1 and TRBJ1-2; possible D gene TRBD1, 5 bases. CDR1 SGHRS and CDR2 YFSETQ come from the germline V gene. Between the trimmed V and J ends, which lost 0 bases and 10 bases, there was a span of 13 bases. CDR3 length: 13 amino acids. The CDR3 nucleotides are TGCGCCAGCAGCTTGGATCTGGGACCGCCCTACACCTTC. It is translated as CASSLDLGPPYTF.

This clonotype is classed as medium-sized. The genes are TRBV6-6 and TRBJ2-7, with TRBD1 matching 7 bases. The V gene's germline CDR1 is MNHNY and CDR2 SVGAGI (reference sequence). This CDR3 has 14 amino acids. After removal of 0 bases from V and 1 base from J, the junction contained 0 bases not matched to a gene. The CDR3 DNA reads TGTGCCAGCAGTTACTCGGGACAGTCCTACGAGCAGTACTTC. As protein: CASSYSGQSYEQYF.

This clonotype is termed medium-sized. The J gene is TRBJ2-5, the V gene TRBV12-2; the table's D call TRBD2 went unverified against the DNA. TRBV12-2 is reported as a pseudogene. This CDR3 comprises 17 residues. The CDR3 sequence: CASRLAKGLAIRETQYF. For the CDR3, the DNA is TGTGCAAGTCGCTTAGCAAAGGGGCTAGCGATCAGAGAGACCCAGTACTTC.

This chain uses TRBV10-3 with TRBJ1-1; no reliable D call. The length of the CDR3 is 14 residues. Looked up from germline, CDR1 is ENHRY and CDR2 is SYGVKD. Trimming left V 0 bases short and J 6 bases short, with 11 bases between. The CDR3 loop is CAISESRDGAEAFF. In DNA, the CDR3 is TGTGCCATCAGTGAGTCGAGGGATGGGGCTGAAGCTTTCTTT.

This clonotype has more than one count but fewer than ten. The chain joins TRBV11-2 to TRBJ2-3; D remains ambiguous. Germline CDR1 reads SGHAT; CDR2 reads FQNNGV. The CDR3 runs 16 residues. Trimming stripped 3 bases from V and 0 bases from J, with 13 bases between. The DNA of the CDR3 is TGTGCCAGCAGCTTTCGACCTGACACTAGCACAGATACGCAGTATTTT. The encoded protein is CASSFRPDTSTDTQYF.

This clonotype was recorded many times. V is TRBV2 and J is TRBJ2-3; 11 positions agree with TRBD1. The CDR3 spans 16 residues. After removal of 6 bases from V and 5 bases from J, the junction contained 10 bases not matched to a gene. The germline V gene has CDR1 SNHLY and CDR2 FYNNEI. The CDR3 sequence: CASRRVGQGAQDTQYF. DNA for the CDR3: TGTGCCAGCAGGCGAGTAGGACAGGGGGCTCAAGATACGCAGTATTTT.

This clonotype was counted only a few times. CDR3 coding DNA: TGTGCCAGGGGATTAGCGGGGGGCGAAGAGACCCAGTACTTC. This gives the protein CARGLAGGEETQYF. The gene calls are TRBV6-1 and TRBJ2-5; 10 bases line up with TRBD2. With V trimmed by 9 bases and J by 3 bases, 7 bases remained unmatched. CDR1 MNHNS and CDR2 SASEGT come from the germline V gene. This CDR3 has 14 residues.

This clonotype was recorded many times. The rearrangement joins TRBV19 to TRBJ2-2; D is uncertain. Germline loops: CDR1 LNHDA, CDR2 SQIVND (reference sequence). V was trimmed by 6 bases and J by 2 bases, leaving 13 bases between them. CDR3 length equals 15 residues. The CDR3: CASRTERRNTGELFF. The CDR3 bases are TGTGCCAGTAGGACGGAGAGACGAAACACCGGGGAGCTGTTTTTT.

The chain employs TRBV7-6 and TRBJ2-7; TRBD1 matches at 9 bases. This CDR3 spans 13 amino acids. After removal of 5 bases from V and 3 bases from J, the junction contained 2 bases not matched to a gene. The germline V gene encodes CDR1 SGHVS and CDR2 FNYEAQ. The CDR3 nucleotides are TGTGCCAGCAGCCCGGGACAGGGCTACGAGCAGTACTTC. Its protein is CASSPGQGYEQYF.

This clonotype ranks as medium-sized. The rearrangement uses TRBV28 and TRBJ2-4; D is tentatively TRBD1 or TRBD2 (5 bases each). Germline values: CDR1 MDHEN, CDR2 SYDVKM. The CDR3 has 14 residues. V lost 6 bases and J lost 8, with 17 bases in between. CDR3 amino acids: CASSLNLGPDIQYF. CDR3 bases: TGTGCCAGCAGCTTAAACCTGGGACCAGACATTCAGTACTTC.

This clonotype was seen a few times. CDR3 nucleotides: TGCAGTGCTTGGGGGACAGTGACTTCGGAGACCCAGTACTTC. It translates to CSAWGTVTSETQYF. The chain joins TRBV20-1 to TRBJ2-5; 7 nucleotides line up with TRBD1. The J segment lost 5 bases and the V segment lost 5 bases, leaving 11 bases of the junction unmatched. This CDR3 has 14 amino acids. Germline V gene sequence: CDR1 DFQATT, CDR2 SNEGSKA (reference sequence).

This clonotype was seen many times. The chain couples TRBV5-1 to TRBJ2-7; 8 nucleotides align to TRBD1. The CDR3 sequence is 15 residues long. The V segment lost 4 bases and the J segment 7 bases; nucleotides outside the gene matches: 13. CDR1 is SGHRS, CDR2 YFSETQ, per germline. The CDR3, as DNA: TGCGCCAGCAGCCGCGGGACAGGAGGGACGGGTGAGCAGTACTTC. Its protein product is CASSRGTGGTGEQYF. The full variable domain, its missing parts supplied by reference TRBV5-1 and TRBJ2-7, is KAGVTQTPRYLIKTRGQQVTLSCSPISGHRSVSWYQQTPGQGLQFLFEYFSETQRNKGNFPGRFSGRQFSNSRSEMNVSTLELGDSALYLCASSRGTGGTGEQYFGPGTRLTVT.

This clonotype was observed a handful of times. The gene calls are TRBV3-1 and TRBJ2-5; TRBD2 aligns across 10 bases. The CDR3 runs 15 residues. With V trimmed by 4 bases and J by 5 bases, 7 bases remained unmatched. Germline CDR1 and CDR2: LGHDT and YNNKEL (reference sequence). The CDR3 DNA reads TGTGCCAGCAGCCCAATAGCGGGGGGCACGGAGACCCAGTACTTC. Amino acid sequence: CASSPIAGGTETQYF.

This clonotype was observed at least ten times. J is TRBJ2-1 and V is TRBV12-3 or TRBV12-4; TRBD2 matches 8 bases. The CDR3 contains 18 residues. V dropped 3 bases and J dropped 6; count of bases not matched to a gene: 16. CDR3 residues: CASSFHSVGTRAPNEQFF. The CDR3 region has the DNA TGTGCCAGCAGTTTTCACTCGGTCGGGACTAGAGCTCCCAATGAGCAGTTCTTC.

The table lists this clonotype with many counts. The chain carries TRBV20-1 and TRBJ2-5; D perhaps matches TRBD1 (5 bases). The CDR3 totals 13 residues. The ends were cut back, 1 base at V and 4 bases at J, with 10 bases in the middle. The V gene's germline CDR1 is DFQATT and CDR2 SNEGSKA (reference sequence). CDR3: CSARGGARETQYF. CDR3 DNA sequence: TGCAGTGCTAGAGGTGGGGCCAGAGAGACCCAGTACTTC.